The table lists the clone carrying this T cell receptor beta chain with a few counts. Antigen unknown. The sample originates from a study of beta chain features in type 1 diabetes. As for the study in general: Patients were similar to healthy donors in age and gender (as well as in cell yields).

What was sequenced were expressed TCRB transcripts, since all of the isolated RNA had been reverse transcribed. The assay was immunoSEQ multiplex PCR, and TCRdb's table has in-frame clones only and misses some. The sample holds some 45,000 clones, approximately 70% seen once. Study outcomes and limitations: When cDNA is sequenced, cells with high TCR expression could be over-represented. Individuals with type 1 diabetes displayed fewer insertions and more deletions at VDJ junctions. Within each of all four CD4+ subsets, Type 1 diabetes patients had TCRB CDR3s that were moderately but significantly shorter. Short templates might get an advantage during PCR, and this would be equal in patients and controls.

The CDR3 loop spans 14 amino acids. V lost 3 bases, J lost 0 bases, and 7 bases lay in between. Germline lookup yields CDR1 MGHDK and CDR2 SYGVNS. The gene calls are TRBV25-1 and TRBJ2-3; D uncertain. This clonotype originated in a woman younger than 30 with type 1 diabetes. Sequencing input: Tregs from blood. Here the CDR3 DNA reads TGTGCCAGCAGTGAGGCAGTTAGCACAGATACGCAGTATTTT. It yields the protein CASSEAVSTDTQYF.